A selection of T cell receptor beta chains follows, all from one sample in a study of PD-1 blockade in classical Hodgkin lymphoma. The assay was immunoSEQ multiplex PCR, and TCRdb's table has in-frame clones only and misses some. The sample consists of 15,000 to 25,000 clones, 70% to 90% of them appearing once. Sequenced material: CD4+ T cells from blood, taken before the fourth cycle of nivolumab. All receptors derive from a human donor with classical Hodgkin lymphoma. CDR3s include the opening cysteine and the closing phenylalanine or tryptophan. Each record gives: D gene, CDR3 length, J gene, V gene, clone size, CDR3 DNA, CDR3 protein. D genes are given only for firm matches. Size is stated for part of the rows, as once, few or many counts, or as a class when the clone is expanded.

D: TRBD2
length: 14
J: TRBJ2-5
V: TRBV11-2
size: -
DNA: TGTGCCAGCAGCTTAGAGGGGGGGAGAGAGACCCAGTACTTC
CDR3: CASSLEGGRETQYF

D: -
length: 13
J: TRBJ2-1
V: TRBV30
size: -
DNA: TGTGCCTACACGGACCGCAAAAACAATGAGCAGTTCTTC
CDR3: CAYTDRKNNEQFF

D: TRBD1
length: 15
J: TRBJ2-1
V: TRBV6-1
size: -
DNA: TGTGCCAGCAGCACCGGGACAGCAGGCCTGAATGAGCAGTTCTTC
CDR3: CASSTGTAGLNEQFF

D: TRBD1
length: 16
J: TRBJ2-7
V: TRBV27
size: -
DNA: TGTGCCAGCAGTTTCTTTACCTGGACAGGGGTACACGAGCAGTACTTC
CDR3: CASSFFTWTGVHEQYF

D: -
length: 11
J: TRBJ2-2
V: TRBV10-3
size: -
DNA: TGTGCCATCAGGGGGCCGGGGGAGCTGTTTTTT
CDR3: CAIRGPGELFF

D: -
length: 14
J: TRBJ2-7
V: TRBV5-1
size: -
DNA: TGCGCCAGCAGCTTGGAGGCAGGGCGAAACGAGCAGTACTTC
CDR3: CASSLEAGRNEQYF

D: -
length: 15
J: TRBJ1-2
V: TRBV7-9
size: -
DNA: TGTGCCAGCAGATCGGGGGGGGGTCTCTACTATGGCTACACCTTC
CDR3: CASRSGGGLYYGYTF

D: -
length: 15
J: TRBJ2-5
V: TRBV11-2
size: -
DNA: TGTGCCAGCAGCACAACTCGGGACTCCAGGGGGACCCAGTACTTC
CDR3: CASSTTRDSRGTQYF

D: TRBD1
length: 16
J: TRBJ2-2
V: TRBV28
size: -
DNA: TGTGCCAGCAGACCCGCAACAGGGGGACCGTCCGGGGAGCTGTTTTTT
CDR3: CASRPATGGPSGELFF

D: -
length: 17
J: TRBJ2-3
V: TRBV4-1
size: -
DNA: TGCGCCAGCAGCCAAGATAGGAACGTGGTTAGCACAGATACGCAGTATTTT
CDR3: CASSQDRNVVSTDTQYF

D: TRBD2
length: 14
J: TRBJ2-7
V: TRBV5-1
size: -
DNA: TGCGCCAGCAGCCGAGAGGGGAGGGGTAGTGAGCAGTACTTC
CDR3: CASSREGRGSEQYF

D: TRBD1
length: 15
J: TRBJ1-4
V: TRBV6-6
size: -
DNA: TGTGCCAGCAGTTACTACGGGACAGGGAGTGAAAAACTGTTTTTT
CDR3: CASSYYGTGSEKLFF

D: -
length: 14
J: TRBJ2-7
V: TRBV7-2
size: -
DNA: TGTGCCAGCAGCTTAAAGCGGTCCTCCTACGAGCAGTACTTC
CDR3: CASSLKRSSYEQYF

D: -
length: 12
J: TRBJ2-1
V: TRBV5-5
size: -
DNA: TGTGCCAGCAGCAAAACCTTGCTGGGGGAGTTCTTC
CDR3: CASSKTLLGEFF

D: -
length: 14
J: TRBJ2-7
V: TRBV7-9
size: -
DNA: TGTGCCAGCAGCCAATTGGCGGCATCCTACGAGCAGTACTTC
CDR3: CASSQLAASYEQYF

D: -
length: 13
J: TRBJ2-3
V: TRBV6-5
size: -
DNA: TGTGCCAGCAGTTACTCGGGGGGAGATACGCAGTATTTT
CDR3: CASSYSGGDTQYF

D: -
length: 14
J: TRBJ2-3
V: TRBV5-4
size: -
DNA: TGTGCCAGCAGCTTGCCCCCAGGCACAGATACGCAGTATTTT
CDR3: CASSLPPGTDTQYF

D: -
length: 13
J: TRBJ1-5
V: TRBV30
size: -
DNA: TGTGCCTGGAGTGTAGCAGGGGACCAGCCCCAGCATTTT
CDR3: CAWSVAGDQPQHF

D: -
length: 13
J: TRBJ1-2
V: TRBV5-5
size: -
DNA: TGTGCCAGCAGCTTGCGGACAATCTATGGCTACACCTTC
CDR3: CASSLRTIYGYTF

D: -
length: 13
J: TRBJ1-2
V: TRBV6-6
size: once
DNA: TGTGCCAGCAGGGCAGGGCTTCAGTATGGCTACACCTTC
CDR3: CASRAGLQYGYTF

D: -
length: 16
J: TRBJ2-5
V: TRBV7-7
size: -
DNA: TGTGCTAGCAGCTCGCTTAGGGGAACTGGCCAAGAGACCCAGTACTTC
CDR3: CASSSLRGTGQETQYF

D: TRBD1
length: 16
J: TRBJ1-1
V: TRBV19
size: -
DNA: TGTGCCAGTAGTATCCGGACAGGGTTTGGGGACACTGAAGCTTTCTTT
CDR3: CASSIRTGFGDTEAFF

D: TRBD1
length: 12
J: TRBJ1-2
V: TRBV6-4
size: -
DNA: TGTGCCAGCAGTCCCGGGACAGGTGGCTACACCTTC
CDR3: CASSPGTGGYTF

D: -
length: 13
J: TRBJ2-7
V: TRBV7-2
size: -
DNA: TGTGCCAGCAGCTTAGGGGGAGGCGACGAGCAGTACTTC
CDR3: CASSLGGGDEQYF

D: TRBD2
length: 15
J: TRBJ2-7
V: TRBV6-5
size: -
DNA: TGTGCCAGCAGCATTTGGACTAGCGGGAGTGGCGAGCAGTACTTC
CDR3: CASSIWTSGSGEQYF

D: TRBD1
length: 13
J: TRBJ2-1
V: TRBV6-5
size: -
DNA: TGTGCCAGCAGTCGGACAGGTCGTAATGAGCAGTTCTTC
CDR3: CASSRTGRNEQFF

D: -
length: 14
J: TRBJ2-1
V: TRBV10-3
size: -
DNA: TGTGCCATCAGTGAGTCGGGGGCCTACAATGAGCAGTTCTTC
CDR3: CAISESGAYNEQFF

D: -
length: 15
J: TRBJ2-1
V: TRBV5-4
size: -
DNA: TGTGCCAGCAGCTTAGGTGGAAGCTCCTACAATGAGCAGTTCTTC
CDR3: CASSLGGSSYNEQFF

D: TRBD1
length: 14
J: TRBJ1-2
V: TRBV10-3
size: -
DNA: TGTGCCATCAGCCCTTCCAGGGGGGCAGATGGCTACACCTTC
CDR3: CAISPSRGADGYTF

D: TRBD1
length: 13
J: TRBJ2-7
V: TRBV4-2
size: -
DNA: TGTGCCAGCAGCCTCAGGGGGACCTACGAGCAGTACTTC
CDR3: CASSLRGTYEQYF

D: -
length: 15
J: TRBJ1-2
V: TRBV6-5
size: -
DNA: TGTGCCAGCAGTTACTCGATTTCAGGGATGGGCGGCTACACCTTC
CDR3: CASSYSISGMGGYTF

D: -
length: 15
J: TRBJ1-4
V: TRBV10-3
size: -
DNA: TGTGCCATCAGTGAAGGGGCAGGGTTGGGAGAAAAACTGTTTTTT
CDR3: CAISEGAGLGEKLFF

D: -
length: 13
J: TRBJ2-2
V: TRBV14
size: -
DNA: TGTGCCAGCAGCCAAGTTCACTCCGGGGAGCTGTTTTTT
CDR3: CASSQVHSGELFF

D: -
length: 14
J: TRBJ2-2
V: TRBV19
size: -
DNA: TGTGCCAGTAGTATTACGCGGGGCACCGGGGAGCTGTTTTTT
CDR3: CASSITRGTGELFF

D: -
length: 13
J: TRBJ1-5
V: TRBV28
size: -
DNA: TGTGCCAGCAGGGGGGAAGCGGCTCAGCCCCAGCATTTT
CDR3: CASRGEAAQPQHF

D: TRBD1
length: 14
J: TRBJ1-2
V: TRBV6-1
size: -
DNA: TGTGCCAGCACTTCTGGGGACAGGGCCTATGGCTACACCTTC
CDR3: CASTSGDRAYGYTF

D: -
length: 15
J: TRBJ1-5
V: TRBV6-1
size: few
DNA: TGTGCCAGCAGTGATCCGGGACGGATCAATCAGCCCCAGCATTTT
CDR3: CASSDPGRINQPQHF

D: -
length: 14
J: TRBJ2-6
V: TRBV6-1
size: -
DNA: TGTGCCAGCAGCGCCGGGACAACGGCCAACGTCCTGACTTTC
CDR3: CASSAGTTANVLTF

D: -
length: 13
J: TRBJ2-5
V: TRBV11-2
size: once
DNA: TGTGCCAGCAGCTTTGGGGTACAAGAGACCCAGTACTTC
CDR3: CASSFGVQETQYF

D: TRBD1
length: 14
J: TRBJ1-4
V: TRBV6-1
size: few
DNA: TGTGCCAGCAGTGAACGAGGGGGCAGTGAAAAACTGTTTTTT
CDR3: CASSERGGSEKLFF

D: TRBD2
length: 16
J: TRBJ2-2
V: TRBV5-1
size: -
DNA: TGCGCCAGCAGCATAGTATCGGGACTAGTAGGCGGGGAGCTGTTTTTT
CDR3: CASSIVSGLVGGELFF

D: TRBD2
length: 15
J: TRBJ2-7
V: TRBV28
size: -
DNA: TGTGCCAGCGGGTCAAGCGGGAGGGCCACCCACGAGCAGTACTTC
CDR3: CASGSSGRATHEQYF

D: -
length: 14
J: TRBJ2-3
V: TRBV27
size: -
DNA: TGTGCCAGCAGTTTGGGCAGGGCCACAGATACGCAGTATTTT
CDR3: CASSLGRATDTQYF

D: TRBD1
length: 15
J: TRBJ2-7
V: TRBV11-3
size: -
DNA: TGTGCCAGCACTCCTGTGACAGGGGGCAATGACGAGCAGTACTTC
CDR3: CASTPVTGGNDEQYF

D: TRBD1
length: 12
J: TRBJ1-1
V: TRBV5-4
size: -
DNA: TGTGCCAGCAGCTCGACAGGGGTCGAAGCTTTCTTT
CDR3: CASSSTGVEAFF

D: -
length: 15
J: TRBJ2-7
V: TRBV6-1
size: -
DNA: TGTGCCAGCAGTGGCCGGGACGGCATCTCCTACGAGCAGTACTTC
CDR3: CASSGRDGISYEQYF

D: TRBD1
length: 17
J: TRBJ2-1
V: TRBV19
size: -
DNA: TGTGCCAGTAGTATAGCATTGGGACAGGGGGCAGATAATGAGCAGTTCTTC
CDR3: CASSIALGQGADNEQFF